This paragraph reports one T cell receptor beta chain. This record belongs to a study of shared T cell receptors in the human thymus. TCRdb's table, derived via immunoSEQ multiplex PCR, lists solely in-frame clones and lacks some. Of 630,000 or so clones in the sample, approximately 87% are singletons; the top ten hold about 0.0094%. The length of the CDR3 is 13 residues. Germline V gene lookup returns CDR1 GTSNPN and CDR2 SVGIG (reference sequence). V lost 5 bases and J lost 0, with 11 bases in between. These sequences were also reported in another study, on human thymus T cells.

The clonotype originates from a boy in the first two years of life with a congenital heart defect. This chain connects TRBV30 to TRBJ2-7; D gene uncertain. The specimen sequenced was thymocytes. CDR3 loop: CAWGPRVSYEQYF. CDR3 nucleotides: TGTGCCTGGGGCCCCCGGGTCTCCTACGAGCAGTACTTC.